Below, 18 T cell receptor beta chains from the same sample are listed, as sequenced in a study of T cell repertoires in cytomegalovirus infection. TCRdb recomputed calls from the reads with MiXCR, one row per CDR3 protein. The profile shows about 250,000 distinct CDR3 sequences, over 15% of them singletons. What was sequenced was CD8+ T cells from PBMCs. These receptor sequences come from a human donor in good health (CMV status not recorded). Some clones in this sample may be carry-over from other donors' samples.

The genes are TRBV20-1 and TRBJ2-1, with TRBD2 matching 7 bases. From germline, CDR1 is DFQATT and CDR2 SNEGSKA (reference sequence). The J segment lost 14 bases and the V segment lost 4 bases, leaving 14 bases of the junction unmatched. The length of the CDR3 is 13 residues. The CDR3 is CSATRRLAILEFF. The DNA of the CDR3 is TGCAGTGCTACCCGTAGACTAGCTATTTTAGAGTTCTTC.

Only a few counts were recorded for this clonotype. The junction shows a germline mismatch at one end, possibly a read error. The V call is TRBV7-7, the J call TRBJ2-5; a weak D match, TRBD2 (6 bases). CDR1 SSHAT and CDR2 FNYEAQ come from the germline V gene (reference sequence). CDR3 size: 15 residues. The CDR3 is CASSSTSTWGETQYF. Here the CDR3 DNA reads TGTGCTAGCAGCTCCACTAGCACCTGGGGAGAGACCCAGTACTTC.

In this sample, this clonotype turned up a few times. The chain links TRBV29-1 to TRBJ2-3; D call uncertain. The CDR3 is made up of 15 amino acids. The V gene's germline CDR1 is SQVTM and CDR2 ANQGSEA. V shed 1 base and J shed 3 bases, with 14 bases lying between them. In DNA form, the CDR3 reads TGCAGCGTTGAAGTACAAGGTGGACGAACAGATACGCAGTATTTT. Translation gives CSVEVQGGRTDTQYF.

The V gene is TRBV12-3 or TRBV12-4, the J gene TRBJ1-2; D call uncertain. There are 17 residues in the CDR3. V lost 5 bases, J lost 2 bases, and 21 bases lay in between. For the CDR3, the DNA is TGTGCCAGCAGTCTTATCTTGGGAGGCCACCCGAACTATGGCTACACCTTC. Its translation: CASSLILGGHPNYGYTF.

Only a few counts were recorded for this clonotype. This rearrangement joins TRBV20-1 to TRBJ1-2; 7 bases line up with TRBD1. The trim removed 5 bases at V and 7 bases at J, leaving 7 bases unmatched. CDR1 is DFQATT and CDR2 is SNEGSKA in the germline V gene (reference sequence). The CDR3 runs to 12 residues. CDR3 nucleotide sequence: TGCAGTGCTCGACAGGGTTCCTCTGGCTACACCTTC. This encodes CSARQGSSGYTF.

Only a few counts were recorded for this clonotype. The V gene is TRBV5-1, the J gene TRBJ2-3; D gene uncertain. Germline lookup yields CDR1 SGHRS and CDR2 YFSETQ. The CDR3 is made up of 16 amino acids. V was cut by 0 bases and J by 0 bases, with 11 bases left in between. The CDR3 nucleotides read TGCGCCAGCAGCTTGGGCGACTCCCCAAGCACAGATACGCAGTATTTT. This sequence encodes CASSLGDSPSTDTQYF. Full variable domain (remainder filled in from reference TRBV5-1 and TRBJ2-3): KAGVTQTPRYLIKTRGQQVTLSCSPISGHRSVSWYQQTPGQGLQFLFEYFSETQRNKGNFPGRFSGRQFSNSRSEMNVSTLELGDSALYLCASSLGDSPSTDTQYFGPGTRLTVL.

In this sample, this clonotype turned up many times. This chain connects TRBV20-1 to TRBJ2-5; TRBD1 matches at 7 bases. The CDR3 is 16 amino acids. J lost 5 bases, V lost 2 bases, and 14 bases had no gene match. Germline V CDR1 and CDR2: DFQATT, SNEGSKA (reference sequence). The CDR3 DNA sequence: TGCAGTGCTAGAAGAGGAGAATCCAGGGGGTGGGAGACCCAGTACTTC. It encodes CSARRGESRGWETQYF.

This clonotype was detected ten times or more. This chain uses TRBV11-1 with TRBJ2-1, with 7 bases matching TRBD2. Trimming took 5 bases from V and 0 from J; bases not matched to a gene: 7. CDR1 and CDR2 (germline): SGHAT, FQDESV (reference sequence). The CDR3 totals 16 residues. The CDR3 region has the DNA TGTGCCAGCAGCCGAGGTCGCGGGAGCTCCTACAATGAGCAGTTCTTC. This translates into CASSRGRGSSYNEQFF.

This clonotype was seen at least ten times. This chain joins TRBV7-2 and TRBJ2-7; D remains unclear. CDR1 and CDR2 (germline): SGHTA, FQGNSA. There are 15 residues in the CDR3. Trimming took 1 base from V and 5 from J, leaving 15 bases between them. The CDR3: CASSLEIWGFHEQYF. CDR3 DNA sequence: TGTGCCAGCAGCTTAGAGATTTGGGGTTTCCACGAGCAGTACTTC.

This chain's CDR3 is CASSVSSGLNTEAFF. In DNA, the CDR3 is TGTGCCAGCAGCGTGAGCTCCGGGTTGAACACTGAAGCTTTCTTT. The J gene is TRBJ1-1, the V gene TRBV9; D unclear. The CDR3 runs to 15 residues. V was cut by 2 bases and J by 0 bases, with 11 bases left in between. Germline CDR1 SGDLS, CDR2 YYNGEE.

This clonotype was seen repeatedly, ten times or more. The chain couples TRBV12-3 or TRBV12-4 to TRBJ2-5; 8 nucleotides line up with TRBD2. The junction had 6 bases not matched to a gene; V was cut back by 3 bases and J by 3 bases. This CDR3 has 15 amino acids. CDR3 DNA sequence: TGTGCCAGCAGTTTTCTCGCGGGGGGTGAAGAGACCCAGTACTTC. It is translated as CASSFLAGGEETQYF.

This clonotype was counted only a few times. The CDR3 sequence: CASSYPRDSSSYNEQFF. DNA for the CDR3: TGTGCCAGCAGTTACCCTAGGGACAGTAGCTCCTACAATGAGCAGTTCTTC. The chain links TRBV6-2 or TRBV6-3 to TRBJ2-1; 7 bases map to TRBD1. Looked up from germline, CDR1 is MNHEY and CDR2 is SVGEGT. The CDR3 runs to 17 residues. The V segment lost 2 bases and the J segment 0 bases; nucleotides outside the gene matches: 7.

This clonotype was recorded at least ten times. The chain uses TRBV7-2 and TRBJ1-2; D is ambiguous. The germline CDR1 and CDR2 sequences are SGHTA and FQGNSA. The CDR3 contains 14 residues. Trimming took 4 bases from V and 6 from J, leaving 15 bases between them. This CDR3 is CASSSPGLTDGYTF. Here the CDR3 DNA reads TGTGCCAGCAGCTCCCCAGGACTGACCGATGGCTACACCTTC.

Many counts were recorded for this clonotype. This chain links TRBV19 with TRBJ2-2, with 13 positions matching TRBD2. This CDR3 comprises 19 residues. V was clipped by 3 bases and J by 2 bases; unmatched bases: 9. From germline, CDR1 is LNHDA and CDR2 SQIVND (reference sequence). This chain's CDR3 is CASSIYGLAGETNTGELFF. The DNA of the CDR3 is TGTGCCAGTAGTATCTATGGACTAGCGGGGGAAACTAACACCGGGGAGCTGTTTTTT.

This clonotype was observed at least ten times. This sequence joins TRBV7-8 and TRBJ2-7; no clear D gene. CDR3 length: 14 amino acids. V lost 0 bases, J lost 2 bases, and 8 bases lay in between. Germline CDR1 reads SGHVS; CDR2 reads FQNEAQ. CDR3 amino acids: CASSLASGAYEQYF. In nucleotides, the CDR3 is TGTGCCAGCAGCTTAGCTTCAGGTGCCTACGAGCAGTACTTC.

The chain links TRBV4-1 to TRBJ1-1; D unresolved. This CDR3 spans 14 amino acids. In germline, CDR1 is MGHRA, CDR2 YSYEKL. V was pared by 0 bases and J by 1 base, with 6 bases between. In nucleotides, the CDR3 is TGCGCCAGCAGCCAAGAAGATGGGAACACTGAAGCTTTCTTT. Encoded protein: CASSQEDGNTEAFF.

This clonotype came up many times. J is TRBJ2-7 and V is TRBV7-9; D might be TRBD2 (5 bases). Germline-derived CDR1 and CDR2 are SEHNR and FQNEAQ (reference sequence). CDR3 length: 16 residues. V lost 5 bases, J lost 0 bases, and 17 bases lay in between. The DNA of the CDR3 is TGTGCCAGCAGCCCACCCAGCTATGGGAGCTCCTACGAGCAGTACTTC. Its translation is CASSPPSYGSSYEQYF.

CDR3 nucleotide sequence: TGTGCCAGCAGCTTGGTGGCGGGCGACACTGAAGCTTTCTTT. Its protein product is CASSLVAGDTEAFF. The chain couples TRBV7-8 to TRBJ1-1; D unclear. V lost 3 bases to trimming and J lost 3 bases, with 11 bases between them. CDR1 and CDR2 from the germline V gene are SGHVS and FQNEAQ. The length of the CDR3 is 14 residues.